These 11 T cell receptor beta chains came from one sample sequenced in a study of cytomegalovirus exposure and HLA in healthy donors. Primers included in the PCR were 60 Vbeta and 13 Jbeta primers. The repertoire was sequenced with immunoSEQ multiplex PCR; TCRdb's copy has only in-frame clones and lacks some. The table has some 170,000 clones, 81% seen once. Sequences were obtained from PBMCs. These receptors came from a woman aged 45-59 years in good health and CMV-seronegative.

The chain joins TRBV2 to TRBJ2-3; D is unclear. Germline loops: CDR1 SNHLY, CDR2 FYNNEI. The V and J ends lost 6 bases and 2 bases respectively, with 3 bases between them. This CDR3 has 11 amino acids. The CDR3 is CASSYTDTQYF. CDR3 sequence (DNA): TGTGCCAGCAGCTACACAGATACGCAGTATTTT.

This chain connects TRBV18 to TRBJ2-4; tentatively, D is TRBD2 (6 bases). CDR3 size: 13 residues. V lost 4 bases and J 8 bases, leaving 12 bases between the germline ends. In germline, CDR1 is KGHSH, CDR2 LQKENI. Here the CDR3 DNA reads TGTGCCAGCTCACTGGACCCGGGGGACATTCAGTACTTC. This translates into CASSLDPGDIQYF.

This clone has just a few counts. V usage is TRBV6-5 and J usage is TRBJ1-6; 8 nucleotides line up with TRBD1. Germline trimming cut 7 bases from V and 7 bases from J; bases unmatched to any gene: 9. Germline CDR1 is MNHEY and CDR2 is SVGAGI. The CDR3 spans 15 residues. The CDR3 nucleotides are TGTGCCAGCACCAAAGGGGACAGGCAAAATTCACCCCTCCACTTT. Translation gives CASTKGDRQNSPLHF.

The V gene is TRBV27, the J gene TRBJ1-1, with 9 bases lining up with TRBD1. Germline-derived CDR1 and CDR2 are MNHEY and SMNVEV (reference sequence). The V gene end was trimmed by 8 bases and the J gene end by 2 bases; junction bases not matched to a gene: 6. The CDR3 is 14 residues long. The CDR3 loop reads CASARDRDNTEAFF. Written as DNA, the CDR3 is TGTGCCAGCGCCCGGGACAGGGACAACACTGAAGCTTTCTTT.

CDR3 sequence (DNA): TGTGCCAGCAGATACGGGACAGGAGTGAACACTGAAGCTTTCTTT. This sequence encodes CASRYGTGVNTEAFF. The chain uses TRBV7-2 and TRBJ1-1, with TRBD1 identical over 8 bases. The V gene's germline CDR1 is SGHTA and CDR2 FQGNSA. V shed 6 bases, J shed 0 bases, and the junction held 6 bases outside the gene matches. The CDR3 length is 15 residues.

The genes are TRBV7-2 and TRBJ1-3; the D gene is possibly TRBD1 (5 bases). Between the trimmed V and J ends, which lost 7 bases and 0 bases, there was a span of 13 bases. Germline CDR1 and CDR2: SGHTA and FQGNSA. The CDR3 spans 15 residues. The CDR3 here is CASTRGGGSGNTIYF. Here the CDR3 DNA reads TGTGCCAGCACCCGGGGCGGGGGCTCTGGAAACACCATATATTTT.

This clone has only a few counts. This sequence joins TRBV2 and TRBJ1-5; a possible D gene is TRBD1 (5 bases). The V and J ends lost 1 base and 7 bases respectively, with 14 bases between them. Germline-derived CDR1 and CDR2 are SNHLY and FYNNEI. This CDR3 has 15 residues. CDR3 in amino acids: CASSEEGRARQPQHF. DNA of the CDR3: TGTGCCAGCAGTGAAGAGGGCAGGGCTAGACAGCCCCAGCATTTT.

The CDR3, as DNA: TGTGCCAGCAGTGAGAGGAGCTCCTACGAGCAGTACTTC. It translates to CASSERSSYEQYF. This sequence joins TRBV2 and TRBJ2-7; D remains ambiguous. Germline CDR1 and CDR2: SNHLY and FYNNEI. The CDR3 runs 13 residues. V was clipped by 3 bases and J by 0 bases, with 6 bases between them.

The chain joins TRBV4-3 to TRBJ2-1; 7 positions match TRBD1. Germline V gives CDR1 LGHNA, CDR2 YSLEER. J was trimmed by 5 bases and V by 1 base; bases with no gene match: 5. The CDR3 contains 15 residues. Here the CDR3 reads CASSQGNRGHNEQFF. The CDR3 DNA follows: TGCGCCAGCAGCCAAGGAAACAGGGGACACAATGAGCAGTTCTTC.

The V and J genes are TRBV21-1 and TRBJ2-3; the listed D gene, TRBD1, was not tested against the DNA. TRBV21-1 represents a pseudogene. The CDR3 spans 16 residues. The CDR3 sequence: CASSKFDSHRTDTQYF. Written as DNA, the CDR3 is TGTGCCAGCAGCAAATTCGACAGCCACCGCACAGATACGCAGTATTTT.

This chain connects TRBV2 to TRBJ2-2, with TRBD2 identical over 7 bases. The CDR3 runs to 16 residues. J lost 0 bases, V lost 2 bases, and 3 bases had no gene match. Germline V gives CDR1 SNHLY, CDR2 FYNNEI. In nucleotides, the CDR3 is TGTGCCAGCAGTGAACTGGCGGGAGCGAACACCGGGGAGCTGTTTTTT. Its translation: CASSELAGANTGELFF.